This TCR beta chain was found in a study of CD8 T cells in Susac syndrome. This clonotype was recorded only once. After extraction with the RNeasy kit, about 0.45 to 1 ug of the RNA was reverse transcribed using random hexamers. MiXCR, run by TCRdb on the immunoSEQ multiplex PCR reads, gives a single entry per CDR3 protein. There are 150,000 to 200,000 distinct CDR3 sequences in the sample; around 95% occur only once, and more than 0.09% lies in the top ten. The CDR3 length is 19 residues. Trimming took 5 bases from V and 0 from J, leaving 23 bases between them. Per the germline V gene, CDR1 is SGHTA and CDR2 is FQGTGA.

Sequenced material: CD4+ T cells from PBMCs. The chain combines TRBV7-3 with TRBJ2-1; possibly TRBD1 or TRBD2 for D (7 bases each). The sequence derives from a human donor with multiple sclerosis. The CDR3 DNA reads TGTGCCAGCAGCCCCAAGGGGGGGGGACAGCGAAGCTCCTACAATGAGCAGTTCTTC. It translates to CASSPKGGGQRSSYNEQFF. Full variable domain (rest looked up from reference TRBV7-3 and TRBJ2-1): GAGVSQTPSNKVTEKGKYVELRCDPISGHTALYWYRQSLGQGPEFLIYFQGTGAADDSGLPNDRFFAVRPEGSVSTLKIQRTERGDSAVYLCASSPKGGGQRSSYNEQFFGPGTRLTVL.